The sequence of this TCR beta chain was determined in a study of response to subunit inactivated influenza vaccine. Notes on the study in general: With each seasonal influenza vaccination, the authors suggested, few new T cells are recruited.

TCRdb redid the calling of the RT-PCR reads with MiXCR, one entry per CDR3 protein. The sample lists around 790,000 distinct CDR3 sequences, 20% to 25% occurring once. This clonotype was observed a handful of times. Its antigen is undetermined. Trimming pared 6 bases from V and 1 base from J, leaving 16 bases between. This CDR3 region has 16 residues. Germline CDR1 is MNHNS and CDR2 is SASEGT. The chain couples TRBV6-1 to TRBJ2-1; a weak D match, TRBD2 (6 bases). This specimen consisted of PBMCs from blood, obtained roughly 5 days after vaccination. This receptor was taken from a man aged 50-60 years who received an inactivated influenza vaccine. The CDR3 region has the DNA TGTGCCAGCAGGCCTGCGGGGCAAGGGTCCTACAATGAGCAGTTCTTC. It translates to CASRPAGQGSYNEQFF.